The rows below give T cell receptor beta chains drawn from one sample of a study of lymphopenia after photon versus proton radiotherapy. The method was immunoSEQ multiplex PCR; TCRdb's version includes in-frame clones alone and lacks a portion of them. The profile shows 3,000 to 4,500 clones, about 71% of them singletons. The specimen comprised peripheral blood, sampled from a patient treated with proton-based radiotherapy. The receptor source for this set is a man older than 75 with esophageal cancer. The CDR3 runs from the conserved cysteine through the conserved F or W. Each record gives: D gene, clone size, J gene, V gene, CDR3 protein, CDR3 DNA. The D gene is left open where the match is weak. Rows give clone size only sometimes, using once, few, many, or a class for an expanded clone.

- | - | TRBJ2-5 | TRBV7-9 | CASSTGYQETQYF | TGTGCCAGCAGCACTGGGTACCAAGAGACCCAGTACTTC
- | - | TRBJ2-7 | TRBV27 | CASSFDGGTYEQYF | TGTGCCAGCAGTTTCGACGGCGGAACCTACGAGCAGTACTTC
TRBD2 | - | TRBJ2-3 | TRBV7-2 | CASSLGGSGGTDTQYF | TGTGCCAGCAGCTTAGGGGGTAGCGGGGGCACAGATACGCAGTATTTT
- | - | TRBJ2-6 | TRBV5-6 | CASTHWAESSGANVLTF | TGTGCCAGCACCCATTGGGCCGAGAGCTCTGGGGCCAACGTCCTGACTTTC
- | few | TRBJ1-6 | TRBV10-3 | CAISALDKNSPLHF | TGTGCCATCAGTGCACTCGACAAGAATTCACCCCTCCACTTT
TRBD1 | once | TRBJ1-5 | TRBV6-6 | CASSYSNQGVQPQHF | TGTGCCAGCAGTTACTCGAATCAGGGGGTTCAGCCCCAGCATTTT
TRBD2 | - | TRBJ2-1 | TRBV7-8 | CASSLGSGRVVEQFF | TGTGCCAGCAGCTTAGGTAGCGGGAGGGTTGTTGAGCAGTTCTTC
- | - | TRBJ2-3 | TRBV12-1 | CASSFNRAPWLDTDTQYF | TGTGCCAGCAGCTTTAACAGGGCCCCCTGGTTAGACACAGATACGCAGTATTTT
- | - | TRBJ1-1 | TRBV30 | CAWSVPSPGNTEAFF | TGTGCCTGGAGTGTCCCTTCACCGGGGAACACTGAAGCTTTCTTT
TRBD1 | medium-sized | TRBJ2-7 | TRBV7-2 | CASSIVDRGSEQYF | TGTGCCAGCAGCATAGTGGACAGGGGGTCCGAGCAGTACTTC
- | few | TRBJ2-2 | TRBV10-3 | CAISDYRRTTHEHRGAVF | TGTGCCATCAGTGATTACAGGCGGACAACGCACGAACACCGGGGAGCTGTTTTT
- | - | TRBJ2-7 | TRBV19 | CASGRDVTYEQYF | TGTGCCAGTGGTCGTGACGTCACCTACGAGCAGTACTTC
TRBD1 | - | TRBJ2-7 | TRBV10-3 | CAIKDRGREQYF | TGTGCCATCAAAGACAGGGGGCGAGAGCAGTACTTC
- | - | TRBJ2-7 | TRBV5-3 | CARSGRPYEQYF | TGTGCCAGAAGCGGGAGGCCCTACGAGCAGTACTTC
TRBD1 | - | TRBJ2-7 | TRBV10-1 | CASSRDRGYEQYF | TGCGCCAGCAGTAGGGACAGGGGGTACGAGCAGTACTTC
TRBD1 | - | TRBJ1-1 | TRBV28 | CASSGDRARFPEAFF | TGTGCCAGCAGTGGTGACAGGGCTCGATTTCCTGAAGCTTTCTTT
- | - | TRBJ2-3 | TRBV5-5 | CASSLGAGPTDTQYF | TGTGCCAGCAGCTTGGGGGCGGGCCCAACGGATACGCAGTATTTT
- | - | TRBJ2-1 | TRBV5-6 | CASSPGFWDVTQDEQFF | TGTGCCAGCAGCCCCGGTTTCTGGGATGTCACTCAGGATGAGCAGTTCTTC
TRBD2 | once | TRBJ2-1 | TRBV7-8 | CASSLVLAGGNEQFF | TGTGCCAGCAGCTTAGTTCTAGCGGGAGGGAATGAGCAGTTCTTC
TRBD1 | once | TRBJ1-1 | TRBV27 | CASSLQGGASDTEAFF | TGTGCCAGCAGTTTACAAGGGGGCGCGTCGGACACTGAAGCTTTCTTT
- | - | TRBJ1-4 | TRBV30 | CAWSIREKLFF | TGTGCCTGGAGTATACGAGAAAAACTGTTTTTT
- | - | TRBJ2-7 | TRBV21-1 | CASSPRGGTSGVTYEQYF | TGTGCCAGCAGCCCCCGGGGGGGGACTAGCGGGGTTACCTACGAGCAGTACTTC
- | - | TRBJ1-1 | TRBV7-9 | CASSQGRTEAFF | TGTGCCAGCAGCCAGGGGAGAACTGAAGCTTTCTTT
TRBD1 | - | TRBJ2-7 | TRBV6-8 | CASSFAGTDYEQYF | TGTGCCAGCAGTTTCGCCGGGACAGACTACGAGCAGTACTTC
- | - | TRBJ2-5 | TRBV20-1 | CGVGTQYF | TGCGGAGTCGGGACCCAGTACTTC
- | - | TRBJ2-5 | TRBV7-7 | CASSPGVGGDFQETQYF | TGTGCCAGCAGCCCGGGGGTTGGGGGAGACTTCCAAGAGACCCAGTACTTC
- | - | TRBJ1-5 | TRBV5-8 | CASSLDHNQPQHF | TGTGCCAGCAGCTTGGATCACAATCAGCCCCAGCATTTT
- | - | TRBJ2-5 | TRBV5-6 | CASSLVAGAVETQYF | TGTGCCAGCAGCTTGGTGGCGGGGGCGGTGGAGACCCAGTACTTC
- | once | TRBJ2-1 | TRBV7-2 | CASSLVLTGSEQFF | TGTGCCAGCAGCTTAGTTTTAACGGGGAGTGAGCAGTTCTTC
- | - | TRBJ2-7 | TRBV15 | CATSSEQVLGSEQYF | TGTGCCACCAGCAGCGAACAGGTGTTAGGTTCCGAGCAGTACTTC
- | medium-sized | TRBJ1-1 | TRBV10-2 | CASSVGAEAFF | TGCGCCAGCAGTGTGGGTGCGGAAGCTTTCTTT
TRBD2 | - | TRBJ2-7 | TRBV30 | CAWTRLAGGIYEQYF | TGTGCCTGGACCCGACTAGCGGGGGGGATATACGAGCAGTACTTC
- | - | TRBJ2-5 | TRBV29-1 | CSAVELAEETQYF | TGCAGCGCCGTAGAATTAGCGGAAGAGACCCAGTACTTC
TRBD2 | - | TRBJ2-1 | TRBV4-1 | CASSQEGLAGKNEQFF | TGCGCCAGCAGCCAAGAGGGACTAGCGGGAAAGAATGAGCAGTTCTTC
TRBD1 | few | TRBJ2-7 | TRBV6-1 | CASSFAGTDYEQYF | TGTGCCAGCAGTTTCGCCGGGACAGACTACGAGCAGTACTTC
TRBD1 | - | TRBJ1-5 | TRBV27 | CASSPDRSQNQPQHF | TGTGCCAGCAGCCCGGACAGGAGCCAAAATCAGCCCCAGCATTTT
TRBD2 | once | TRBJ2-3 | TRBV15 | CATSRAQGLGSTDTQYF | TGTGCCACCAGCAGAGCCCAAGGACTAGGGAGCACAGATACGCAGTATTTT
TRBD2 | once | TRBJ2-4 | TRBV15 | CATSKRLAGASAKNIQYF | TGTGCCACCAGCAAAAGACTAGCGGGAGCCTCGGCCAAAAACATTCAGTACTTC
- | - | TRBJ2-7 | TRBV11-2 | CASSLPGRRAHEQYF | TGTGCCAGCAGCTTACCGGGTCGGAGGGCCCACGAGCAGTACTTC